This TCR beta chain was retrieved from a study of OX40 agonist ivuxolimab in advanced cancers. Study information: Patients receiving dose escalation had hepatocellular carcinoma, melanoma, renal cell or head and neck cancer.

As to this clone: The same CDR3 also results from other DNA sequences found in this sample.

The assay was immunoSEQ multiplex PCR, and TCRdb's table has in-frame clones only and misses some. In the table there are tens of thousands of clones, 81% of which are singletons. The CDR3 consists of 13 residues. Trimming removed 1 base at V and 4 bases at J, with 6 bases between. Per the germline V gene, CDR1 is MGHRA and CDR2 is YSYEKL. The sequenced sample was CD4+ or CD8+ T cells sorted from blood, obtained in a trial of the OX40 agonist ivuxolimab. The V call is TRBV4-1, the J call TRBJ2-3; the D gene is possibly TRBD1 (6 bases). The receptor was derived from an adult with an advanced solid tumor such as melanoma, head and neck, liver or kidney cancer. CDR3 nucleotide sequence: TGCGCCAGCAGCCAAGCAGGGGCAGATACGCAGTATTTT. It specifies CASSQAGADTQYF.